Shown below are 30 T cell receptor beta chains from a single sample sequenced in a study of OX40 agonist ivuxolimab in advanced cancers. The method was immunoSEQ multiplex PCR; TCRdb's version includes in-frame clones alone and lacks a portion of them. The sample lists over 70,000 clones, 75% to 90% occurring once. The sample in question was CD4+ or CD8+ T cells sorted from blood, obtained in a trial of the OX40 agonist ivuxolimab. The receptors here all came from an adult with an advanced solid tumor such as melanoma, head and neck, liver or kidney cancer.

In its sample, this clone was seen once. The genes are TRBV11-3 and TRBJ2-7; D may be TRBD2 (6 bases). Deletions cut 4 bases from V and 2 bases from J, with 12 bases between. This CDR3 region has 14 residues. Germline values: CDR1 SGHNT, CDR2 YENEEA. The CDR3 nucleotides are TGTGCCAGCAGCTCGGGACTCGCCCCCTACGAGCAGTACTTC. Its translation is CASSSGLAPYEQYF.

This clone was observed a single time. Mismatch with germline at one junction end may stem from a read error. This chain connects TRBV2 to TRBJ1-1; unclear D gene. This CDR3 spans 11 amino acids. Germline CDR1 and CDR2: SNHLY and FYNNEI. The CDR3 loop reads CASREGTEAFF. Here the CDR3 DNA reads TGTGCCAGCAGGGAAGGCACTGAAGCTTTCTTT.

J is TRBJ2-1 and V is TRBV27, with D unresolved. The CDR3 sequence is 10 residues long. V was cut by 8 bases and J by 10 bases, with 9 bases left in between. CDR1 MNHEY and CDR2 SMNVEV come from the germline V gene (reference sequence). The CDR3 sequence is CASGNLEQFF. CDR3 in DNA: TGTGCCAGCGGGAACTTAGAGCAGTTCTTC.

Comment on this clone: The junction departs from germline at one end; a sequencing error may be responsible. This chain joins TRBV7-9 and TRBJ2-7; 8 bases match TRBD1. This CDR3 contains 14 residues. The germline CDR1 and CDR2 sequences are SEHNR and FQNEAQ (reference sequence). CDR3 protein: CASSSERLGQGACF. As DNA, the CDR3 is TGTGCCAGCAGCTCGGAGAGGCTCGGACAGGGCGCCTGCTTC.

The CDR3 nucleotides are TGTGCCAGCGGAATCACAGGTCTCGGGGAGACCCAGTACTTC. Residues: CASGITGLGETQYF. The gene calls are TRBV28 and TRBJ2-5, with a weak D call TRBD1 (5 bases). CDR1 is MDHEN, CDR2 SYDVKM, per germline. The CDR3 loop spans 14 amino acids. Trimming removed 8 bases at V and 5 bases at J, with 18 bases between.

The CDR3 loop reads CASSFWDRGFYEQYF. The CDR3 nucleotides read TGTGCCAGCAGCTTCTGGGACAGGGGATTCTACGAGCAGTACTTC. The gene calls are TRBV7-9 and TRBJ2-7; 10 nucleotides match TRBD1. V dropped 3 bases and J dropped 3; count of bases not matched to a gene: 5. Germline V gene data show CDR1 as SEHNR and CDR2 as FQNEAQ (reference sequence). The length of the CDR3 is 15 residues. Complete variable domain (other parts from reference TRBV7-9 and TRBJ2-7): DTGVSQNPRHKITKRGQNVTFRCDPISEHNRLYWYRQTLGQGPEFLTYFQNEAQLEKSRLLSDRFSAERPKGSFSTLEIQRTEQGDSAMYLCASSFWDRGFYEQYFGPGTRLTVT.

This chain joins TRBV14 and TRBJ2-1; D gene uncertain. Trimming stripped 2 bases from V and 8 bases from J, with 10 bases between. CDR3 size: 13 residues. Germline values: CDR1 SGHDN, CDR2 FVKESK. CDR3 coding DNA: TGTGCCAGCAGCCAATTCGGGTTCGATGAGCAGTTCTTC. Encoded protein: CASSQFGFDEQFF.

The rearrangement links TRBV30 to TRBJ2-7; 10 nucleotides agree with TRBD1. Unmatched junction bases numbered 4, after V lost 1 base and J lost 4 bases. The CDR3 is 14 amino acids. Germline CDR1 reads GTSNPN; CDR2 reads SVGIG (reference sequence). CDR3 sequence reads: CAWSAGTGEYEQYF. DNA of the CDR3: TGTGCCTGGAGTGCCGGGACAGGGGAGTACGAGCAGTACTTC.

The J gene is TRBJ1-3, the V gene TRBV7-9; no definite D call. The CDR3 runs to 11 residues. Germline CDR1 SEHNR, CDR2 FQNEAQ (reference sequence). V was pared by 6 bases and J by 3 bases, with 3 bases between. The CDR3 here is CASRGGNTIYF. The CDR3 DNA reads as TGTGCCAGCAGAGGTGGAAACACCATATATTTT.

This chain links TRBV11-2 with TRBJ1-1; no clear D. The CDR3 loop spans 12 amino acids. V lost 7 bases and J lost 10, with 16 bases in between. CDR1 and CDR2 from the germline V gene are SGHAT and FQNNGV. Here the CDR3 DNA reads TGTGCCAGCACCGCTGGGCGGTCTGGAGCTTTCTTT. Translated, it gives CASTAGRSGAFF. Complete variable domain (other parts from reference TRBV11-2 and TRBJ1-1): EAGVAQSPRYKIIEKRQSVAFWCNPISGHATLYWYQQILGQGPKLLIQFQNNGVVDDSQLPKDRFSAERLKGVDSTLKIQPAKLEDSAVYLCASTAGRSGAFFGQGTRLTVV.

The V gene is TRBV27, the J gene TRBJ2-7; tentative D call: TRBD1 (6 bases). Germline assignment: CDR1 MNHEY and CDR2 SMNVEV (reference sequence). This CDR3 comprises 15 residues. V gave up 6 bases and J gave up 3 bases, with 18 bases separating them. DNA of the CDR3: TGTGCCAGCAGCCGATCTCAGGGGAGAGTCTACGAGCAGTACTTC. This sequence encodes CASSRSQGRVYEQYF.

The CDR3: CASSFSNFYEQYF. CDR3 in DNA: TGTGCCAGCAGCTTCTCAAATTTCTACGAGCAGTACTTC. V and J are TRBV5-5 and TRBJ2-7; D not certain. Trimming removed 2 bases at V and 3 bases at J, with 9 bases between. This CDR3 contains 13 residues. CDR1 and CDR2 (germline): SGHKS, YYEKEE (reference sequence).

This clone was seen more than once but under ten times. This chain uses TRBV6-5 with TRBJ1-2, with a tentative D call TRBD1 (6 bases). Trimming removed 2 bases from V and 7 bases from J, with 20 bases in between. This CDR3 has 16 residues. Germline V gives CDR1 MNHEY, CDR2 SVGAGI. The CDR3 loop is CASSYRGLGSRGGYTF. The DNA for the CDR3 is TGTGCCAGCAGTTACCGGGGGCTGGGGAGTCGGGGTGGCTACACCTTC.

The chain recombines TRBV6-4 with TRBJ1-6, with D uncertain. Trimming shortened V by 5 bases and J by 9 bases, and 11 bases separated the two germline ends. This CDR3 comprises 13 residues. CDR1 MRHNA and CDR2 SNTAGT come from the germline V gene. CDR3 loop: CASSQSFGSPLHF. As DNA, the CDR3 is TGTGCCAGCAGTCAGAGTTTCGGTTCACCCCTCCACTTT.

V is TRBV9 and J is TRBJ1-1; D gene unclear. There are 12 residues in the CDR3. Germline assignment: CDR1 SGDLS and CDR2 YYNGEE. As DNA, the CDR3 is TGTGCAGCAGCCCGGGCGAACACTGAAGCTTTCTTT. It specifies CAAARANTEAFF. Full variable domain (missing parts from reference TRBV9 and TRBJ1-1): DSGVTQTPKHLITATGQRVTLRCSPRSGDLSVYWYQQSLDQGLQFLIQYYNGEERAKGNILERFSAQQFPDLHSELNLSSLELGDSALYFCAAARANTEAFFGQGTRLTVV.

This chain uses TRBV9 with TRBJ1-2; D is possibly TRBD1 (5 bases). CDR3 length equals 15 residues. Germline V lookup: CDR1 SGDLS, CDR2 YYNGEE. V was shortened by 3 bases and J by 1 base, with 13 bases between the two germline ends. The CDR3 loop is CASSEAPGLNYGYTF. The CDR3 coding sequence is TGTGCCAGCAGCGAGGCGCCGGGACTTAACTATGGCTACACCTTC.

CDR3 sequence reads: CSGGSDTQYF. The CDR3 DNA sequence: TGCAGTGGAGGGTCAGATACGCAGTATTTT. The rearrangement joins TRBV20-1 to TRBJ2-3; a weak D match, TRBD2 (5 bases). Germline CDR1 DFQATT, CDR2 SNEGSKA (reference sequence). The CDR3 sequence is 10 residues long. Trimming took 7 bases from V and 4 from J, leaving 6 bases between them.

The chain is built from TRBV5-1 and TRBJ2-1; D possibly corresponds to TRBD2 (6 bases). The germline CDR1 and CDR2 sequences are SGHRS and YFSETQ. Between the trimmed V and J ends, which lost 1 base and 4 bases, there was a span of 18 bases. The length of the CDR3 is 17 residues. CDR3 bases: TGCGCCAGCAGCTTGCGCCGGGACTCCCTAGGGTACAATGAGCAGTTCTTC. The encoded protein is CASSLRRDSLGYNEQFF.

This chain joins TRBV7-8 and TRBJ2-7; 9 positions agree with TRBD1. The germline V gene has CDR1 SGHVS and CDR2 FQNEAQ. J gave up 6 bases and V 2 bases, and 8 bases lay outside the gene matches. The CDR3 is 15 residues long. CDR3 coding DNA: TGTGCCAGCAGCTTATCCGGGACAGGGAGTTTCGAGCAGTACTTC. As protein: CASSLSGTGSFEQYF.

V and J are TRBV5-1 and TRBJ1-2, with TRBD1 identical over 8 bases. V lost 4 bases and J lost 4; bases outside the gene matches: 9. Germline CDR1 is SGHRS and CDR2 is YFSETQ. This CDR3 region has 15 residues. This CDR3 is CASSLEWTGPYGYTF. CDR3 sequence (DNA): TGCGCCAGCAGCCTGGAGTGGACAGGGCCCTATGGCTACACCTTC.

The rearrangement uses TRBV5-1 and TRBJ2-5; 7 bases map to TRBD1. The CDR3 runs to 14 residues. Per the germline V gene, CDR1 is SGHRS and CDR2 is YFSETQ. The V segment lost 3 bases and the J segment 2 bases; nucleotides outside the gene matches: 4. CDR3 amino acids: CASSSQGQQETQYF. CDR3 in DNA: TGCGCCAGCAGCTCACAGGGGCAACAAGAGACCCAGTACTTC.

The chain is built from TRBV4-1 and TRBJ1-6, with D unresolved. The CDR3 contains 14 residues. The germline V gene has CDR1 MGHRA and CDR2 YSYEKL. Trimming took off 4 bases at V and 11 bases at J, with 15 bases between the two ends. The CDR3 DNA sequence: TGCGCCAGCAGCCCCCCCGAGGTAGGCCCACCCCTCCACTTT. Amino acids: CASSPPEVGPPLHF.

The chain links TRBV5-5 to TRBJ2-7; D unclear. The germline V gene has CDR1 SGHKS and CDR2 YYEKEE (reference sequence). The CDR3 is 14 residues long. V lost 2 bases to trimming and J lost 2 bases, with 11 bases between them. The CDR3 coding sequence is TGTGCCAGCAGCTTCAGCTCGGCGGCCTACGAGCAGTACTTC. This encodes CASSFSSAAYEQYF.

The chain uses TRBV27 and TRBJ2-5; D is unresolved. CDR1 is MNHEY and CDR2 is SMNVEV in the germline V gene (reference sequence). The V and J ends lost 4 bases and 7 bases respectively, with 10 bases between them. The CDR3 runs to 12 residues. The DNA for the CDR3 is TGTGCCAGCAGTTCACGATCAGGGACCCAGTACTTC. Protein sequence: CASSSRSGTQYF.

The chain is built from TRBV10-2 and TRBJ2-3; D perhaps matches TRBD1 (5 bases). CDR1 and CDR2 from the germline V gene are WSHSY and SAAADI. V dropped 8 bases and J dropped 0 bases, with 15 bases sitting between them. This CDR3 region has 15 residues. The CDR3 sequence: CASRTRRGSTDTQYF. The CDR3 region has the DNA TGCGCCAGCCGGACCAGAAGGGGCAGCACAGATACGCAGTATTTT.

The chain uses TRBV14 and TRBJ1-5; D possibly corresponds to TRBD1 (5 bases). Trimming stripped 4 bases from V and 1 base from J, with 8 bases between. CDR3 length equals 14 residues. Germline V CDR1 and CDR2: SGHDN, FVKESK. DNA of the CDR3: TGTGCCAGCAGCCCCCGGGGCAGCAATCAGCCCCAGCATTTT. Translation gives CASSPRGSNQPQHF.

This chain links TRBV29-1 with TRBJ1-2, with 9 bases aligning to TRBD1. The V gene's germline CDR1 is SQVTM and CDR2 ANQGSEA. V gave up 7 bases and J gave up 12 bases; unmatched junction bases: 6. The CDR3 has 10 residues. The CDR3 DNA sequence: TGCAGCGCCTCAGGACAGGGGAACACCTTC. Amino acids: CSASGQGNTF.

The table lists this clone with a count of one. The genes are TRBV5-1 and TRBJ1-6; 7 bases map to TRBD1. Germline assignment: CDR1 SGHRS and CDR2 YFSETQ. This CDR3 is built from 16 residues. Trimming cost V 4 bases and J 0 bases; bases outside gene matches: 4. CDR3 region: CASSADRSSYNSPLHF. The CDR3 region has the DNA TGCGCCAGCAGCGCGGACAGGAGCTCCTATAATTCACCCCTCCACTTT.

The chain combines TRBV6-6 with TRBJ2-3; 7 positions agree with TRBD1. The CDR3 loop spans 16 amino acids. Germline values: CDR1 MNHNY, CDR2 SVGAGI (reference sequence). Losses at the gene ends were 6 bases for V and 4 bases for J; bases not matched to a gene: 13. CDR3 amino acids: CASSSRLTGSADTQYF. The CDR3, as DNA: TGTGCCAGCAGCTCGAGACTGACAGGGAGCGCAGATACGCAGTATTTT.

The chain uses TRBV19 and TRBJ2-1; no reliable D call. Per the germline V gene, CDR1 is LNHDA and CDR2 is SQIVND (reference sequence). The CDR3 extends over 15 amino acids. The germline V and J ends were trimmed by 3 bases and 1 base, with 10 bases remaining between them. The CDR3 region has the DNA TGTGCCAGTAGTATCGGGCTAGTTTCCTACAATGAGCAGTTCTTC. It yields the protein CASSIGLVSYNEQFF.